The 18 T cell receptor beta chains below all came from one sample that was sequenced in a study of blood T cell repertoires in COVID-19 (TCRdb year 2020). Library prep was done by the immunoSEQ multiplex PCR assay. Not all clones reach the TCRdb copy of this immuneACCESS table, which keeps in-frame sequences only. Checked studies attribute under half of the gap to unresolved V genes and leave the rest unexplained. The sample has some 66,000 clones on record, approximately 88% of them singletons. The ten largest clones take up roughly 1.2% of the sample. Sequenced material: peripheral blood. The receptors were sampled from a woman aged 55-69 years with acute or convalescent COVID-19.

The chain couples TRBV27 to TRBJ2-7; tentatively, D is TRBD2 (7 bases). The CDR3 is made up of 15 amino acids. V lost 2 bases to trimming and J lost 3 bases, with 14 bases between them. Looked up from germline, CDR1 is MNHEY and CDR2 is SMNVEV (reference sequence). CDR3 DNA: TGTGCCAGCAGTTTAAGGGGGGGGCTCGACTACGAGCAGTACGTC. Its protein product is CASSLRGGLDYEQYV.

The V call is TRBV6-5, the J call TRBJ2-1, with 7 bases matching TRBD1. Germline V lookup: CDR1 MNHEY, CDR2 SVGAGI. This CDR3 comprises 15 residues. Trimming at V came to 8 bases and at J to 5 bases, leaving 12 bases not matched to a gene. CDR3 nucleotides: TGTGCCAGCCGCAATGACAGGGTACAGGACAATGAGCAGTTCTTC. Translated, it gives CASRNDRVQDNEQFF.

The V gene is TRBV6-4, the J gene TRBJ1-1, with 7 bases fitting TRBD1. The CDR3 runs 14 residues. V shed 6 bases and J 0 bases; nucleotides not matched to a gene: 4. Germline values: CDR1 MRHNA, CDR2 SNTAGT. This CDR3 reads CASRATGMNTEAFF. CDR3 coding DNA: TGTGCCAGCAGAGCGACAGGGATGAACACTGAAGCTTTCTTT.

V is TRBV19 and J is TRBJ1-5; D uncertain. V was clipped by 8 bases and J by 2 bases, with 16 bases between them. CDR3 length: 15 amino acids. The V gene's germline CDR1 is LNHDA and CDR2 SQIVND (reference sequence). The chain's CDR3 is CASASGRSGNQPQHF. CDR3 nucleotide sequence: TGTGCCAGTGCATCTGGCAGGTCTGGCAATCAGCCCCAGCATTTT.

This sequence joins TRBV18 and TRBJ1-1; D may be TRBD1 (5 bases). CDR3 length: 16 residues. V was shortened by 4 bases and J by 5 bases, with 20 bases between the two germline ends. Germline lookup yields CDR1 KGHSH and CDR2 LQKENI. This CDR3 reads CASSLGAPGTATEAFF. The CDR3 region has the DNA TGTGCCAGCTCACTTGGGGCCCCCGGGACTGCTACTGAAGCTTTCTTT. The full variable domain, rest sourced from reference TRBV18 and TRBJ1-1, is NAGVMQNPRHLVRRRGQEARLRCSPMKGHSHVYWYRQLPEEGLKFMVYLQKENIIDESGMPKERFSAEFPKEGPSILRIQQVVRGDSAAYFCASSLGAPGTATEAFFGQGTRLTVV.

CDR3: CASSSAGFGAFF. For the CDR3, the DNA is TGTGCCAGCAGTTCGGCCGGGTTCGGAGCTTTCTTT. V is TRBV12-3 or TRBV12-4 and J is TRBJ1-1; D ambiguous. Deletions cut 4 bases from V and 10 bases from J, with 13 bases between. CDR3 length: 12 amino acids.

This rearrangement joins TRBV12-5 to TRBJ1-2, with 8 nucleotides matching TRBD1. Losses at the gene ends were 4 bases for V and 1 base for J; bases not matched to a gene: 2. Per germline, CDR1 LGHNT and CDR2 FRNRAP. The CDR3 consists of 14 residues. The CDR3 spells CASGYTGGNYGYTF. CDR3 DNA sequence: TGTGCTAGTGGTTACACAGGGGGTAACTATGGCTACACCTTC.

V usage is TRBV5-5 and J usage is TRBJ2-3; no firm D call. The germline gives CDR1 SGHKS, CDR2 YYEKEE (reference sequence). The CDR3 totals 13 residues. V was pared by 3 bases and J by 7 bases, with 12 bases between. CDR3 amino acids: CASSSPQSHTQYF. In DNA form, the CDR3 reads TGTGCCAGCAGCTCGCCACAATCTCATACGCAGTATTTT.

The table lists this clone with a few counts. The J gene is TRBJ1-4, the V gene TRBV18; 7 bases agree with TRBD1. From germline, CDR1 is KGHSH and CDR2 LQKENI. V dropped 3 bases and J dropped 2; count of bases not matched to a gene: 3. CDR3 length equals 15 residues. The CDR3 loop reads CASSPRQGTNEKLFF. The CDR3 DNA reads as TGTGCCAGCTCACCGCGACAGGGTACTAATGAAAAACTGTTTTTT.

V is TRBV5-1 and J is TRBJ1-4; 7 positions match TRBD1. Germline CDR1 and CDR2: SGHRS and YFSETQ. The CDR3 has 17 amino acids. Losses at the gene ends were 3 bases for V and 2 bases for J; bases not matched to a gene: 10. The CDR3 is CASSSTGLRATNEKLFF. CDR3 DNA: TGCGCCAGCAGCTCGACAGGGTTGCGGGCGACTAATGAAAAACTGTTTTTT.

V and J are TRBV28 and TRBJ1-5, with no clear D. The CDR3 consists of 16 residues. V lost 5 bases and J 5 bases, leaving 19 bases between the germline ends. Germline V gives CDR1 MDHEN, CDR2 SYDVKM. The CDR3 region has the DNA TGTGCCAGCAGTCCCTTAGCCGATTGGTCCCATCAGCCCCAGCATTTT. Its protein product is CASSPLADWSHQPQHF.

Written as DNA, the CDR3 is TGTGCCAGCAGCCCCGGGACTAGCAGTTACAATGAGCAGTTCTTC. It translates to CASSPGTSSYNEQFF. The chain carries TRBV4-2 and TRBJ2-1; the match to TRBD2 covers 9 bases. CDR3 length equals 15 residues. CDR1 is LGHNA, CDR2 YNFKEQ, per germline. With 4 bases clipped from V and 4 bases from J, the junction kept 5 bases outside the gene matches.

This chain connects TRBV19 to TRBJ1-5; D perhaps matches TRBD1 (5 bases). Per the germline V gene, CDR1 is LNHDA and CDR2 is SQIVND (reference sequence). Trimming left V 6 bases short and J 7 bases short, with 19 bases between. The CDR3 loop spans 15 amino acids. In DNA, the CDR3 is TGTGCCAGTAGCAGTACCCAGGGACTAGGGCAGCCCCAGCATTTT. This encodes CASSSTQGLGQPQHF.

The chain uses TRBV9 and TRBJ2-3; possibly TRBD2 for D (7 bases). Germline lookup yields CDR1 SGDLS and CDR2 YYNGEE. The CDR3 sequence is 13 residues long. Trimming cost V 7 bases and J 2 bases, with 11 bases left between them. The CDR3 reads CASGGGSTDTQYF. CDR3 DNA sequence: TGTGCCAGCGGCGGGGGCTCCACAGATACGCAGTATTTT.

V is TRBV3-1 (or the pseudogene TRBV3-2) and J is TRBJ1-2; D unclear. Trimming stripped 2 bases from V and 0 bases from J, with 4 bases between. CDR1 and CDR2 from the germline V gene are LGHDT and YNNKEL (reference sequence). The CDR3 is 13 residues long. CDR3 sequence: CASSQTANYGYTF. The CDR3 DNA is TGTGCCAGCAGCCAAACAGCTAACTATGGCTACACCTTC.

The V and J genes are TRBV5-1 and TRBJ2-2; TRBD1 matches at 12 bases. The CDR3 covers 18 residues. Germline V gene sequence: CDR1 SGHRS, CDR2 YFSETQ. Losses at the gene ends were 0 bases for V and 6 bases for J; bases not matched to a gene: 9. The CDR3 reads CASSLVGPGTGGSGELFF. DNA for the CDR3: TGCGCCAGCAGCTTGGTGGGGCCCGGGACAGGGGGCTCCGGGGAGCTGTTTTTT.

The V and J genes are TRBV28 and TRBJ1-1; D gene ambiguous. Germline CDR1 MDHEN, CDR2 SYDVKM. V shed 1 base and J shed 0 bases, with 6 bases lying between them. The CDR3 spans 14 residues. In DNA, the CDR3 is TGTGCCAGCAGTTTATCGGACTTGAACACTGAAGCTTTCTTT. Encoded protein: CASSLSDLNTEAFF.

J is TRBJ2-1 and V is TRBV9; D might be TRBD1 (6 bases). V lost 1 base and J 0 bases, leaving 8 bases between the germline ends. CDR3 length equals 15 residues. From germline, CDR1 is SGDLS and CDR2 YYNGEE. The CDR3 DNA reads TGTGCCAGCAGCGTAACAGGGTACTCCTACAATGAGCAGTTCTTC. Translated, it gives CASSVTGYSYNEQFF.